Detailed here is one T cell receptor beta chain. Its antigen is currently not known. Base-call qualities are not available, and no considerably larger clone is one nucleotide away. This entry belongs to a study of blood T cell repertoires in COVID-19 (dated by TCRdb to 2020 to 2021). Regarding the study in general: The collaborator samples originated in the United States, Italy and Spain and spanned the acute and convalescent phases of COVID-19. A freely available public database, intended as a resource for researchers studying the immune response to SARS-CoV-2, is where the repertoires were released. Where available, HLA class I and class II types were obtained from metadata supplied by the sample provider rather than from assay-based typing. The prospective study material was composed of cDNA or gDNA derived from T cells, B-cell-depleted T cells, or PBMCs. The sample metadata nearly always contained a de-identified subject ID, COVID-19 status, age in years and sex. The samples were drawn from the first 160 participants of the ongoing ImmuneRACE study and from 950 to 1,500 subjects provided by 6 global collaborators. Deeply sampled blood TCRbeta repertoires from subjects exposed to, actively infected with, or recovered from COVID-19 were included in the dataset.

Participants in the prospective study were aged about 18 to 95 years, lived in 24 United States geographic areas, and enrolled through a virtual design. In the prospective study, participants were assigned to cohorts based on the clinical history participants reported in a screening survey and a study questionnaire. Each participant in the prospective study had whole blood, serum and a nasopharyngeal or oropharyngeal swab collected by mobile phlebotomists. Prospective study participants could optionally give additional blood draws and questionnaires over an approximately two-month period. Prospective study blood samples were shipped either frozen or at room temperature before DNA extraction. TCRbeta CDR3 regions were amplified from genomic DNA using the immunoSEQ Assay, a bias-controlled multiplex PCR. The paper's data handling went like this. The number of nucleated cells in each sample was estimated by amplification of reference gene primers within the assay. To quantify the absolute abundance of each unique TCRbeta CDR3 rearrangement, sequence reads were collapsed and filtered. For each sample, productive Simpson clonality was calculated as the square root of Simpson's diversity index across productive rearrangements. This is the immuneACCESS table as TCRdb keeps it, with only in-frame sequences that have V and J called. A part of the clones is gone; compared with another copy, unresolved V genes explain less than half, and the rest is unexplained. V and J calls and clone size are copied from that table; D and trimming were computed from the DNA. For this sample there are a few hundred thousand clones; about 90% appear just once. The ten largest account for 0.95% to 1.5% of the sample.

Paper-wide results and their limitations: The amount of clinical and demographic metadata varied by source and participant and was provided uncurated.

The material sequenced was PBMCs or T cells enriched from blood (not recorded which). This receptor was obtained from a human donor in a cohort exposed to, infected with or recovered from COVID-19 (not recorded which). The donor label of this sample is uncertain.

The sequenced DNA: TGCGCCAGCAGTAAAACGGACAGGGCCCATGGCTACACCTTC. Translated, it gives CASSKTDRAHGYTF. In this chain, TRBV5-1 is recombined with TRBJ1-2; TRBD1 lines up with 8 middle nucleotides. The CDR3 runs 14 amino acids, cysteine and phenylalanine included. The read is trimmed to its CDR3 DNA, 42 bases read in frame from base 1. The CDR1 and CDR2 encoded by the germline V gene are SGHRS and YFSETQ. V loses 5 bases at its end and J loses 6 bases; junction bases beyond the gene matches: 9.